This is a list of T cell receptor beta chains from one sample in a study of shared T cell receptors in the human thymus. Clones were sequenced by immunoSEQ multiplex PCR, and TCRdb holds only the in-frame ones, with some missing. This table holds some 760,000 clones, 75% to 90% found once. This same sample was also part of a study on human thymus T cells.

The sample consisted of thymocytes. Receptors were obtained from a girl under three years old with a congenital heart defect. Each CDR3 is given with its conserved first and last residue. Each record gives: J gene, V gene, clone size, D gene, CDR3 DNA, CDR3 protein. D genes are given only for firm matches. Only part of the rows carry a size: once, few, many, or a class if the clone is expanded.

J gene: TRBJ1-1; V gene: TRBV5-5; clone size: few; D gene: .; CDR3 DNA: TGTGCCAGCAGCTTAAACAGGGACACTGAAGCTTTCTTT; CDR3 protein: CASSLNRDTEAFF
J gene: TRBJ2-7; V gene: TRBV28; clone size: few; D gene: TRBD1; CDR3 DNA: TGTGCCAGCAATGGGAACAGGGGAACGGAGAGTTCCTACGAGCAGTACTTC; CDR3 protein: CASNGNRGTESSYEQYF
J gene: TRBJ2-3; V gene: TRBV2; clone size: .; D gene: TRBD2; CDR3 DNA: TGTGCCAAGAGACTAGCTCCCACAGATACGCAGTATTTT; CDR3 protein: CAKRLAPTDTQYF
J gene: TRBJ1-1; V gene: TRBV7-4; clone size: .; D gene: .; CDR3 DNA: TGTGCCAGCAGCAGACACCACACTGAAGCTTTCTTT; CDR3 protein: CASSRHHTEAFF
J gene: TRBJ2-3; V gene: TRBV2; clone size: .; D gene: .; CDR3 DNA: TGTGCCAGCAGTGTCAGGGGGGTTGACACAGATACGCAGTATTTT; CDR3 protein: CASSVRGVDTDTQYF
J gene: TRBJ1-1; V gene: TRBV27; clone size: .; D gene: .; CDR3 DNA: TGTGCCAGCAGTTTATATAGGGGAAACACTGAAGCTTTCTTT; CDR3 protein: CASSLYRGNTEAFF
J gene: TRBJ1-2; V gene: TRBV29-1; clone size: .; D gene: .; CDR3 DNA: TGCAGCGTCGCAGCCTACAGGGATAACTATGGCTACACCTTC; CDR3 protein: CSVAAYRDNYGYTF
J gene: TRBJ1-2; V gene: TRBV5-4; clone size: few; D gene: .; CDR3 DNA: TGTGCCAGCAGCTTCGGGGGGGATGGCTACACCTTC; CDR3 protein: CASSFGGDGYTF
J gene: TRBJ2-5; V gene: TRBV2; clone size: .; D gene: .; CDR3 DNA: TGTGCCAGCAGTCGACCTACCGGGGTTAGGGAGACCCAGTACTTC; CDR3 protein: CASSRPTGVRETQYF
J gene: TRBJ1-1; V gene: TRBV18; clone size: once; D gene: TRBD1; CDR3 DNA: TGTGCCAGCTCACCCTTGGGACAGGGGGCTGAAGCTTTCTTT; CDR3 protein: CASSPLGQGAEAFF
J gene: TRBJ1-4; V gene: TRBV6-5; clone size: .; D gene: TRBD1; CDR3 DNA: TGTGCCAGTCAAAGGGGGGACAGGACTAATGAAAAACTGTTTTTT; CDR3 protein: CASQRGDRTNEKLFF
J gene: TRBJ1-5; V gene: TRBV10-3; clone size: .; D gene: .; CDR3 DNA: TGTGCCATCAGTGAATCTTTATGGGCAGCCGCAAAAGGGGGCAATCAGCCCCAGCATTTT; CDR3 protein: CAISESLWAAAKGGNQPQHF
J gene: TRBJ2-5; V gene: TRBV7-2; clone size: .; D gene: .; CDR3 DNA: TGTGCCAGCAGCTCCCCTCAGGGTGGCGAGACCCAGTACTTC; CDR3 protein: CASSSPQGGETQYF
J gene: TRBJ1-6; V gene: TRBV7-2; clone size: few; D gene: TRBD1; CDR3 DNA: TGTGCCAGCAGCCCTTGGACAGGGTTCGGGAATTCACCCCTCCACTTT; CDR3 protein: CASSPWTGFGNSPLHF
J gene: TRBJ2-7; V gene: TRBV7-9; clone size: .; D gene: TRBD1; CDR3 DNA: TGTGCCAGCAGCTCGACAGGGGCGCTAGGAGAGCAGTACTTC; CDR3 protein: CASSSTGALGEQYF
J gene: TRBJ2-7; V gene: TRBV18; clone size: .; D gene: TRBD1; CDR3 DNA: TGTGCCAGCTCACCCACTTCTGACAGGGTAAGGTACGAGCAGTACTTC; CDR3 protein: CASSPTSDRVRYEQYF
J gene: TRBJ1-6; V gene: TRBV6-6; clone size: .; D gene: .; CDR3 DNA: TGTGCCAGCAGTGCGGGACGGCTCTATAATTCACCCCTCCACTTT; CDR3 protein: CASSAGRLYNSPLHF
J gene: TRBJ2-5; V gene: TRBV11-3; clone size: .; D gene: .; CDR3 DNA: TGTGCCAGCAGCTTAGGCGGGGCCGAAGAGACCCAGTACTTC; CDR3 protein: CASSLGGAEETQYF
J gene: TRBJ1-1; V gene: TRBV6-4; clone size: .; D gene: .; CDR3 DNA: TGTGCAGCCCCCCGGGACTCCCCTCGGAACACTGAAGCTTTCTTT; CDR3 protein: CAAPRDSPRNTEAFF
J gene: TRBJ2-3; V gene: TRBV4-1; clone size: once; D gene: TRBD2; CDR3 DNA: TGCGCCAGCAGCCAGGGTGGGCTAGCGGGGGGGCCGCATACAGATACGCAGTATTTT; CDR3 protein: CASSQGGLAGGPHTDTQYF
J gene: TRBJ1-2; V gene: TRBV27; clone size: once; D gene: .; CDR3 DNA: TGTGCCAGCGCCCGGACAGCCACTGATGGCTACACCTTC; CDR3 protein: CASARTATDGYTF
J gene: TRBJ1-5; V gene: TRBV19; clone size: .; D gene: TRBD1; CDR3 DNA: TGTGCCAGTAGGACAGACAGGGACAATCAGCCCCAGCATTTT; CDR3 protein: CASRTDRDNQPQHF
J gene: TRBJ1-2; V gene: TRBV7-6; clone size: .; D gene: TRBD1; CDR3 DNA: TGTGCCGTCGGCAGGGGGGACGGTGGCTACACCTTC; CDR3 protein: CAVGRGDGGYTF
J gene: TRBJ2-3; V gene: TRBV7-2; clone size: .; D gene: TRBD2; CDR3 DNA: TGTGCCAGCAGCTCCCCTAGCGGGGGCACAGATACGCAGTATTTT; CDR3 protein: CASSSPSGGTDTQYF
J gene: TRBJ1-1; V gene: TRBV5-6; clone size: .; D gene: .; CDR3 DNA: TGTGCCAGCAGCTTGCGAGGAGTGAACACTGAAGCTTTCTTT; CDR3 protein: CASSLRGVNTEAFF
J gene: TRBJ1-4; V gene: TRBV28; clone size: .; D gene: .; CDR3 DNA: TGTGCCAGCAGGTGTGCGACAGGAAAGTCTAACTTGAATGAAAAACTGTTTTTT; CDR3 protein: CASRCATGKSNLNEKLFF
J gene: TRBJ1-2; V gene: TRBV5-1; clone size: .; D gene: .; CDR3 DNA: TGCGCCAGCAGCTTGGCCAATGGAGGAGGACGCGGCTACACCTTC; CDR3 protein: CASSLANGGGRGYTF
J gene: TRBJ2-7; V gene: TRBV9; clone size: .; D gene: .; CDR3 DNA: TGTGCCAGCAGCGTAGGTGGGGCAGGGCAGGACGAGCAGTACTTC; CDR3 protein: CASSVGGAGQDEQYF
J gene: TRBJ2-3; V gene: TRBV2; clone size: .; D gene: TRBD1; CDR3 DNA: TGTGCCAGCATCCCAAAAGTAGGGACAGGACCAGATACGCAGTATTTT; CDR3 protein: CASIPKVGTGPDTQYF
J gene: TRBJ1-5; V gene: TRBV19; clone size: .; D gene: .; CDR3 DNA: TGTGCCAGTAGTATAGATGAGACAGCCTTAAATCAGCCCCAGCATTTT; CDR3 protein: CASSIDETALNQPQHF
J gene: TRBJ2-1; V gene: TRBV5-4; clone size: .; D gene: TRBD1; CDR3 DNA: TGTGCCAGCAGGCGGACAGGGGCCCATGAGCAGTTCTTC; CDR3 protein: CASRRTGAHEQFF
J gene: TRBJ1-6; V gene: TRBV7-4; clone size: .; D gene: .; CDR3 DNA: TGTGCCAGCAGCCCGTTGGCTCTCCTCGGGGATTCACCCCTCCACTTT; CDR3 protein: CASSPLALLGDSPLHF
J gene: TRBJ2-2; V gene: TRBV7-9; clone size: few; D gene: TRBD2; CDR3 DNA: TGTGCCAGCAGCTTAAATCGTGGGGGGGGCACCGGGGAGCTGTTTTTT; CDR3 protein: CASSLNRGGGTGELFF
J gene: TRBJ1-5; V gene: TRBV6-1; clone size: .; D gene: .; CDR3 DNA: TGTGCCAGCAGTGAACAGGGTTTCCTCATTTATAGCAATCAGCCCCAGCATTTT; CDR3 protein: CASSEQGFLIYSNQPQHF
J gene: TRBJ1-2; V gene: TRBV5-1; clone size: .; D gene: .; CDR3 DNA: TGCGCCAGCGCAAAAAAGGGGGATAGCTACACCTTC; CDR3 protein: CASAKKGDSYTF
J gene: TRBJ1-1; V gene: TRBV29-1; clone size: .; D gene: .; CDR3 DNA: TGCAGCGTTGAGGTGGGGCCAGGGGACATACAGACTGAAGCTTTCTTT; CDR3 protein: CSVEVGPGDIQTEAFF
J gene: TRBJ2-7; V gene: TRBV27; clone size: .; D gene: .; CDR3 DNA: TGTGCCAGCAGTTTATTCCCCTCGGGCTACGAGCAGTACTTC; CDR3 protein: CASSLFPSGYEQYF
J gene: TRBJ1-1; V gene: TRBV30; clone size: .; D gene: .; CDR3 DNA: TGTGCCTGGAGGGAATTTCCTCGGGTTTGGAACACTGAAGCTTTCTTT; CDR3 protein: CAWREFPRVWNTEAFF
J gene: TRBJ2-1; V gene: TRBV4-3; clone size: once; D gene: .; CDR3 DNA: TGCGCCAGCAGCGAGGAAAGGACTCGAAATTACAATGAGCAGTTCTTC; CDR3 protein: CASSEERTRNYNEQFF
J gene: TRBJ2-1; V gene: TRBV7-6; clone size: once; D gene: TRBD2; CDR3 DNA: TGTGCCAGCAGCTTAAAAGGGACTAGCGGTTTGGACTCCTACAATGAGCAGTTCTTC; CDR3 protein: CASSLKGTSGLDSYNEQFF
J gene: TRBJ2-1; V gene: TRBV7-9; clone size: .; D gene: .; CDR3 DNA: TGTGCCAGCAGCTTGAGGCAGGGAAATGAGCAGTTCTTC; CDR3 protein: CASSLRQGNEQFF
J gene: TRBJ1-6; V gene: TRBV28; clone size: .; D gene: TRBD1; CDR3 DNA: TGTGCCAGCAGTCCACGCCAGGGGGAAGGTTCACCCCTCCACTTT; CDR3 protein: CASSPRQGEGSPLHF
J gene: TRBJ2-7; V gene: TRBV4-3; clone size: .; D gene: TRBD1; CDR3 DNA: TGCGCCAGCAGCCATTACCGGGACAGGGACAACGAGCAGTACTTC; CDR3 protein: CASSHYRDRDNEQYF
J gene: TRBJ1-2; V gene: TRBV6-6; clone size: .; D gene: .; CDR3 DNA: TGTGCCAGCAGTCGCGTGAACCCGGGCTACACCTTC; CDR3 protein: CASSRVNPGYTF
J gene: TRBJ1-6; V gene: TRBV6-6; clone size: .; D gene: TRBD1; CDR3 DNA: TGTGCCAGCAGCCCTAACAGGGGTCCTTATAATTCACCCCTCCACTTT; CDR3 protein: CASSPNRGPYNSPLHF